Listed below are T cell receptor beta chains from one sample, sequenced in a study of identical twins. TCRdb processed the 5' RACE reads anew with MiXCR; each CDR3 protein has one entry. The table shows hundreds of thousands of distinct CDR3 sequences, with approximately 24% occurring only once. Another study also made use of these data, one on T cells expressing NK-cell markers.

What was sequenced was CD4+ T cells sorted from blood. The receptors shown here come from a woman under 30 in good health. CDR3s include the opening cysteine and the closing phenylalanine or tryptophan. A D gene is named only where the DNA matches it firmly. Clone size is not always given. Where it is, it says once, few, many or a class for expanded clones.

size	J	V	D	DNA	CDR3
.	TRBJ2-1	TRBV15	TRBD1	TGTGCCACCAGCAGAGAAGGGGGCGCTGAGCAGTTCTTC	CATSREGGAEQFF
.	TRBJ2-2	TRBV10-3	.	TGTGCCATCAGTGAGCAGGGTAGCACCGGGGAGCTGTTTTTT	CAISEQGSTGELFF
.	TRBJ1-5	TRBV20-1	TRBD1	TGCAGTGCTCCCCGACAGGGTGAGGACCAGCCCCAGCATTTT	CSAPRQGEDQPQHF
few	TRBJ2-7	TRBV12-3/TRBV12-4	TRBD1	TGTGCCAGCAGCCATACCGGGACAGGTAGCAACGAGCAGTACTTC	CASSHTGTGSNEQYF
.	TRBJ2-7	TRBV18	.	TGTGCCAGCTCACCACCCGCAGGGGACCACGAGCAGTACTTC	CASSPPAGDHEQYF
few	TRBJ2-1	TRBV24-1	.	TGTGCCACCAGCCTAAACAAATGGAGCGATGAGCAGTTCTTC	CATSLNKWSDEQFF
.	TRBJ2-1	TRBV10-1	TRBD2	TGCGCCAGCAGTGAGTCGTTGGCCAGCGGGAGGGCCAATGAGCAGTTCTTC	CASSESLASGRANEQFF
many	TRBJ2-7	TRBV12-3/TRBV12-4	.	TGTGCCAGCAGTTTGTCAGGCGAGCAGTACTTC	CASSLSGEQYF
few	TRBJ2-1	TRBV11-2	.	TGTGCCAGCAGCCCCATGGCCTCCTACAATGAGCAGTTCTTC	CASSPMASYNEQFF
.	TRBJ2-5	TRBV5-1	.	TGCGCCAGCAGCTTGCGAGGGGTAGTAGAGACCCAGTACTTC	CASSLRGVVETQYF
few	TRBJ2-5	TRBV7-9	.	TGTGCCAGCAGCTTAACCGGGGTCTGGGAGACCCAGTACTTC	CASSLTGVWETQYF
.	TRBJ2-1	TRBV4-2	TRBD2	TGTGCCAGCAGCCTGTCAGCGGGGGGGCCGGACAATGAGCAGTTCTTC	CASSLSAGGPDNEQFF
.	TRBJ2-2	TRBV7-2	TRBD2	TGTGCCAGCAGCTCGGCCCTAGCGGACACCGGGGAGCTGTTTTTT	CASSSALADTGELFF
many	TRBJ2-7	TRBV12-3/TRBV12-4	.	TGTGCCAGCAGTCCCCGTTACGAGCAGTACTTC	CASSPRYEQYF
.	TRBJ2-1	TRBV3-1	TRBD2	TGTGCCAGCAGCCAAATGAGTACTAGCGGTCCTGGAAATGAGCAGTTCTTC	CASSQMSTSGPGNEQFF
.	TRBJ2-1	TRBV14	.	TGTGCCAGCAGCCCCGGGAACTACAATGAGCAGTTCTTC	CASSPGNYNEQFF
.	TRBJ2-1	TRBV2	.	TGTGCCAGCAGTGGACTGGCGACGGATAGCTCCTACAATGAGCAGTTCTTC	CASSGLATDSSYNEQFF
few	TRBJ2-1	TRBV5-1	TRBD2	TGCGCCAGCAGCTTGGCCGAGAGCGGGGACTCCTACAATGAGCAGTTCTTC	CASSLAESGDSYNEQFF
.	TRBJ2-3	TRBV20-1	.	TGCAGTCCCCTCAGGGGAGATACGCAGTATTTT	CSPLRGDTQYF
.	TRBJ2-3	TRBV10-1	TRBD2	TGCGCCAGCAGTGAGTCGAGGCTAGCGGGCTACATGGGGAGGCTAGATACGCAGTATTTT	CASSESRLAGYMGRLDTQYF
few	TRBJ2-7	TRBV5-1	.	TGCGCCAGCAGCTTTCTAAAACCTCCCTACGAGCAGTACTTC	CASSFLKPPYEQYF
few	TRBJ2-7	TRBV25-1	TRBD1	TGTGCCAGCGGGACAGGGTACTACGAGCAGTACTTC	CASGTGYYEQYF
.	TRBJ2-7	TRBV5-5	TRBD1	TGTGCCAGCAGCCCAGGGGGCCTTGCGGCCTACGAGCAGTACTTC	CASSPGGLAAYEQYF
few	TRBJ2-6	TRBV7-9	TRBD1	TGTGCCAGCAGCCGGACATATACAGGGGCTGGGGCCAACGTCCTGACTTTC	CASSRTYTGAGANVLTF
.	TRBJ2-1	TRBV20-1	TRBD1	TGCAGTGCTAAAGATCCGGGACAGGTATACAATGAGCAGTTCTTC	CSAKDPGQVYNEQFF
few	TRBJ2-7	TRBV7-6	.	TGTGCCAGCAGTATAACTAACAGGGCCTACGAGCAGTACTTC	CASSITNRAYEQYF
few	TRBJ2-1	TRBV7-2	.	TGTGCCAGCAGCTACAGACAAGGGGCGTTCTCCTACAATGAGCAGTTCTTC	CASSYRQGAFSYNEQFF
.	TRBJ1-4	TRBV12-3/TRBV12-4	TRBD1	TGTGCCAGCAGCCTCCTTGGACAGGAGGGAGTAAAACTGTTTTTT	CASSLLGQEGVKLFF
few	TRBJ1-1	TRBV28	.	TGTGCCAGCGCCTCCTCTCTGAACACTGAAGCTTTCTTT	CASASSLNTEAFF
few	TRBJ2-1	TRBV6-2/TRBV6-3	TRBD2	TGTGCCAGCGCGCTAGGGACTAGCGGTGCCAATGAGCAGTTCTTC	CASALGTSGANEQFF
.	TRBJ2-3	TRBV12-3/TRBV12-4	TRBD2	TGTGCCAGCAGCTTCCCGGGGGGACGCACAGATACGCAGTATTTT	CASSFPGGRTDTQYF
.	TRBJ2-1	TRBV7-2	TRBD1	TGTGCCAGCAGCTTAGGGAGACAGGGCAATGAGCAGTTCTTC	CASSLGRQGNEQFF
few	TRBJ2-5	TRBV5-1	.	TGCGCCAGCACCTTTAGCGGTGCGTACCAAGAGACCCAGTACTTC	CASTFSGAYQETQYF
few	TRBJ1-4	TRBV7-9	TRBD1	TGTGCCAGCAGCCCGGGACAGGGAGGGCAGAAACTGTTTTTT	CASSPGQGGQKLFF
few	TRBJ2-3	TRBV7-2	TRBD1	TGTGCCAGCAGCTTACAGGCGCACAGGGGAGATACGCAGTATTTT	CASSLQAHRGDTQYF
many	TRBJ2-1	TRBV3-1	.	TGTGCCAGCAGCCAAACAGCAGAGCAGTTCTTC	CASSQTAEQFF
.	TRBJ2-3	TRBV20-1	TRBD2	TGCAGTGCTAGTTCCCCACTAGCGACTCACACAGATACGCAGTATTTT	CSASSPLATHTDTQYF